The clone carrying this T cell receptor (beta chain) was seen more than once but under ten times. What it binds is unknown. This beta chain is off target for a library built for alpha chains, so its abundance means little. This sample was included in a study of spatial heterogeneity in lung cancer. Study overall: Alpha-chain sequences were consistently detected in smaller numbers than beta-chain sequences. Findings of the study overall: Ubiquitous and regional nonsynonymous mutations were tracked by counts of ubiquitous and regional expanded TCRs, respectively. The study found that expanded intratumoral alpha and beta TCR counts tracked tumor mutation counts.

TCRdb passed the 5' RACE reads through MiXCR, listing each CDR3 protein once. In the table there are several hundred distinct CDR3 sequences, roughly 20% of which are singletons. The CDR3 contains 14 residues. V was pared by 0 bases and J by 6 bases, with 14 bases between. Germline-derived CDR1 and CDR2 are GTSNPN and SVGIG (reference sequence). The time point was: sample taken at primary tumor resection. The donor group consisted of roughly 70 patients who had untreated, early-stage non-small cell lung cancer. Whole RNA, isolated from tumor, nontumor lung or frozen PBMC, was sequenced without prior sorting.

The sequences come from lung tumor tissue, collected at surgery. The receptor comes from a male donor with early-stage non-small cell lung cancer. The V gene is TRBV30, the J gene TRBJ1-2; no firm D call. In DNA form, the CDR3 reads TGTGCCTGGAGTGTAAACCCTTTTGAGGATGGCTACACCTTC. This sequence encodes CAWSVNPFEDGYTF. The full variable domain, in which reference TRBV30 and TRBJ1-2 provide the parts outside the CDR3, is SQTIHQWPATLVQPVGSPLSLECTVEGTSNPNLYWYRQAAGRGLQLLFYSVGIGQISSEVPQNLSASRPQDRQFILSSKKLLLSDSGFYLCAWSVNPFEDGYTFGSGTRLTVV.